The next 20 T cell receptor beta chains were all read from a single sample in a study of cytomegalovirus exposure and HLA in healthy donors. The PCR was carried out with 60 Vbeta primers and 13 Jbeta primers. TCRdb keeps only in-frame clones here, not all; method: immunoSEQ multiplex PCR. The sample lists approximately 300,000 clones; 75% to 90% were seen once. The specimen sequenced was PBMCs. These receptors all stem from a girl aged 2 to 9 in good health and CMV-seronegative.

The chain combines TRBV5-3 with TRBJ2-7; 7 bases align to TRBD2. TRBV5-3 is placed among ORFs of uncertain function. The J segment lost 3 bases and the V segment lost 0 bases, leaving 3 bases of the junction unmatched. The CDR3 has 14 residues. This CDR3 reads CARSLGREGYEQYF. As DNA, the CDR3 is TGTGCCAGAAGCTTGGGTAGGGAGGGCTACGAGCAGTACTTC.

The V call is TRBV7-6, the J call TRBJ2-1, with D possibly being TRBD1 (5 bases). The length of the CDR3 is 13 residues. Trimming removed 10 bases from V and 4 bases from J, with 14 bases in between. Per the germline V gene, CDR1 is SGHVS and CDR2 is FNYEAQ. The CDR3 nucleotides read TGTGCCACCTCTACGACAGAATACAATGAGCAGTTCTTC. It codes for CATSTTEYNEQFF.

J is TRBJ1-2 and V is TRBV19, with a possible D match to TRBD1 (5 bases). CDR3 size: 13 residues. The V gene lost 8 bases and the J gene lost 2 bases, with 12 bases spanning the gap. CDR1 LNHDA and CDR2 SQIVND come from the germline V gene (reference sequence). The CDR3 spells CASQPTGNYGYTF. The CDR3 DNA sequence: TGTGCCAGTCAGCCTACAGGCAACTATGGCTACACCTTC. Using reference TRBV19 and TRBJ1-2 for the parts outside the CDR3, the full variable domain is DGGITQSPKYLFRKEGQNVTLSCEQNLNHDAMYWYRQDPGQGLRLIYYSQIVNDFQKGDIAEGYSVSREKKESFPLTVTSAQKNPTAFYLCASQPTGNYGYTFGSGTRLTVV.

The chain has TRBV28 and TRBJ1-2, with 8 bases aligning to TRBD1. Germline values: CDR1 MDHEN, CDR2 SYDVKM. V trimming: 5 bases; J trimming: 1 base; junction bases outside the gene matches: 12. This CDR3 is built from 17 residues. This chain's CDR3 is CASSPTRQGLFNYGYTF. The CDR3 DNA follows: TGTGCCAGCAGTCCCACCCGACAGGGGCTTTTTAACTATGGCTACACCTTC.

This clone was detected only a few times. The V call is TRBV18, the J call TRBJ1-4; D is perhaps TRBD1 (5 bases). The CDR3 contains 16 residues. The V end lost 1 base, the J end lost 0 bases, and 9 bases lay between the germline ends. Per the germline V gene, CDR1 is KGHSH and CDR2 is LQKENI. This CDR3 is CASSPLVQATNEKLFF. Written as DNA, the CDR3 is TGTGCCAGCTCACCACTCGTACAGGCAACTAATGAAAAACTGTTTTTT.

The chain links TRBV28 to TRBJ2-4; TRBD1 aligns across 8 bases. The CDR3 has 13 residues. Per the germline V gene, CDR1 is MDHEN and CDR2 is SYDVKM. The V segment lost 4 bases and the J segment 15 bases; nucleotides outside the gene matches: 11. CDR3 region: CASSSAGQGNLYF. The CDR3 DNA reads as TGTGCCAGCAGTTCAGCCGGACAGGGTAATCTGTACTTC. Complete variable domain (other parts from reference TRBV28 and TRBJ2-4): DVKVTQSSRYLVKRTGEKVFLECVQDMDHENMFWYRQDPGLGLRLIYFSYDVKMKEKGDIPEGYSVSREKKERFSLILESASTNQTSMYLCASSSAGQGNLYFGAGTRLSVL.

The chain has TRBV7-7 and TRBJ2-7; D possibly corresponds to TRBD2 (5 bases). The ends were cut back, 6 bases at V and 9 bases at J, with 9 bases in the middle. Germline assignment: CDR1 SSHAT and CDR2 FNYEAQ (reference sequence). This CDR3 is 10 amino acids long. CDR3 nucleotides: TGTGCCAGCAGGAGGGTGGGGCAGTACTTC. It encodes CASRRVGQYF. Together with reference TRBV7-7 and TRBJ2-7, the CDR3 gives the full variable domain: GAGVSQSPRYKVTKRGQDVTLRCDPISSHATLYWYQQALGQGPEFLTYFNYEAQPDKSGLPSDRFSAERPEGSISTLTIQRTEQRDSAMYRCASRRVGQYFGPGTRLTVT.

Worth noting for this clone: Because the CDR3's place on the DNA is in doubt, the DNA is left out and the CDR3 is given as listed by TCRdb. V and J are TRBV14 and TRBJ2-7; the table's TRBD1 call for D was not verified on the DNA. Germline V lookup: CDR1 SGHDN, CDR2 FVKESK. The CDR3 is 17 amino acids long, termini counted. CDR3 sequence reads: CASSQDFGPGVLNEQYF.

The J gene is TRBJ1-3, the V gene TRBV6-1, with 7 bases matching TRBD1. V was clipped by 6 bases and J by 2 bases; unmatched bases: 7. Germline CDR1 MNHNS, CDR2 SASEGT. CDR3 length equals 15 residues. The CDR3 reads CASRGQTLTGNTIYF. The CDR3 DNA reads TGTGCCAGCAGGGGACAGACCCTTACTGGAAACACCATATATTTT.

The V call is TRBV28, the J call TRBJ2-7, with TRBD2 identical over 12 bases. V lost 11 bases, J lost 8 bases, and 10 bases stayed unmatched. This CDR3 has 13 residues. Germline V gene lookup returns CDR1 MDHEN and CDR2 SYDVKM. The DNA of the CDR3 is TGTGCCTCTGTGGAGCTAGCGGGGGGGCAGCAGTACTTC. Its protein is CASVELAGGQQYF.

This clone was seen only once. This rearrangement joins TRBV25-1 to TRBJ2-7, with D unclear. The V gene's germline CDR1 is MGHDK and CDR2 SYGVNS. This CDR3 has 13 residues. V was clipped by 5 bases and J by 2 bases, with 10 bases between them. CDR3 DNA: TGTGCCAGCAGTAAGACTGGAGCCTACGAGCAGTACTTC. Amino acid sequence: CASSKTGAYEQYF.

The chain is built from TRBV28 and TRBJ1-1; TRBD1 agrees at 7 bases. Per the germline V gene, CDR1 is MDHEN and CDR2 is SYDVKM. After removal of 5 bases from V and 1 base from J, the junction contained 7 bases not matched to a gene. The CDR3 has 15 residues. The CDR3 loop is CASSSRQGSNTEAFF. For the CDR3, the DNA is TGTGCCAGCAGTAGCAGACAGGGTTCGAACACTGAAGCTTTCTTT.

In this sample, this clone turned up once. The genes are TRBV18 and TRBJ1-5, with 8 bases aligning to TRBD1. Germline V gives CDR1 KGHSH, CDR2 LQKENI. This CDR3 has 19 amino acids. V lost 3 bases, J lost 0 bases, and 13 bases stayed unmatched. The CDR3 sequence is CASSPLHTGGTSSNQPQHF. In DNA, the CDR3 is TGTGCCAGCTCACCTTTACATACAGGGGGAACCAGTAGCAATCAGCCCCAGCATTTT.

The chain is built from TRBV5-4 and TRBJ1-3; D is undetermined. Trimming took off 7 bases at V and 0 bases at J, with 8 bases between the two ends. This CDR3 spans 13 amino acids. Germline V gene sequence: CDR1 SGHNT, CDR2 YYREEE (reference sequence). CDR3 nucleotides: TGTGCCAGCTCCCCCAACTCTGGAAACACCATATATTTT. Translation: CASSPNSGNTIYF. The variable domain in full, with the rest retrieved from reference TRBV5-4 and TRBJ1-3, is ETGVTQSPTHLIKTRGQQVTLRCSSQSGHNTVSWYQQALGQGPQFIFQYYREEENGRGNFPPRFSGLQFPNYSSELNVNALELDDSALYLCASSPNSGNTIYFGEGSWLTVV.

The chain couples TRBV5-1 to TRBJ2-5; 7 bases are a match to TRBD1. The J call may be faulty, since TRBJ2-7 better matches the DNA end. The CDR3 contains 15 residues. Per the germline V gene, CDR1 is SGHRS and CDR2 is YFSETQ. CDR3 coding DNA: TGCGCCAGCAGCTATGACCCGGGACAGTCTTACGAGCAGTACTTC. Protein sequence: CASSYDPGQSYEQYF.

A note on this clone: At one boundary the junction diverges from the germline segment, which might be a read error. The V call is TRBV6-5, the J call TRBJ1-3; D is possibly TRBD1 (5 bases). Germline lookup yields CDR1 MNHEY and CDR2 SVGAGI. The CDR3 totals 16 residues. The CDR3 reads CSSSSTAGSSGNTIYF. The CDR3 bases are TGTTCCAGCAGTTCGACAGCGGGAAGCTCTGGAAACACCATATATTTT.

The chain links TRBV2 to TRBJ1-5; a weak D match, TRBD1 (5 bases). The CDR3 has 17 residues. In germline, CDR1 is SNHLY, CDR2 FYNNEI. V gave up 0 bases and J gave up 0 bases, with 12 bases separating them. For the CDR3, the DNA is TGTGCCAGCAGTGAAGCGCGGGGCGGATATAGCAATCAGCCCCAGCATTTT. The encoded protein is CASSEARGGYSNQPQHF.

Of note for this clone: Other DNA variants within this sample encode the same CDR3. This chain connects TRBV7-6 to TRBJ1-2, with 9 bases lining up with TRBD1. The junction had 7 bases not matched to a gene; V was cut back by 1 base and J by 7 bases. The germline gives CDR1 SGHVS, CDR2 FNYEAQ. This CDR3 has 15 amino acids. Here the CDR3 DNA reads TGTGCCAGCAGCTTAGAAGGACAGGGGATCTCTGGCTACACCTTC. This encodes CASSLEGQGISGYTF.

This CDR3 reads CASSLARSAETQYF. In nucleotides, the CDR3 is TGTGCCAGCAGCTTAGCGCGTAGCGCGGAGACCCAGTACTTC. The chain joins TRBV7-9 to TRBJ2-5, with D possibly matching TRBD2 (5 bases). V was pared by 0 bases and J by 5 bases, with 10 bases between. The CDR3 is 14 residues long. The germline V gene encodes CDR1 SEHNR and CDR2 FQNEAQ (reference sequence).

The chain uses TRBV5-4 and TRBJ2-7; 10 bases align to TRBD1. The CDR3 is 13 residues long. V was clipped by 0 bases and J by 9 bases; unmatched bases: 3. Germline CDR1 is SGHNT and CDR2 is YYREEE (reference sequence). The CDR3 sequence: CASSLGGDRGQYF. DNA of the CDR3: TGTGCCAGCAGCTTGGGAGGGGACAGGGGGCAGTACTTC.